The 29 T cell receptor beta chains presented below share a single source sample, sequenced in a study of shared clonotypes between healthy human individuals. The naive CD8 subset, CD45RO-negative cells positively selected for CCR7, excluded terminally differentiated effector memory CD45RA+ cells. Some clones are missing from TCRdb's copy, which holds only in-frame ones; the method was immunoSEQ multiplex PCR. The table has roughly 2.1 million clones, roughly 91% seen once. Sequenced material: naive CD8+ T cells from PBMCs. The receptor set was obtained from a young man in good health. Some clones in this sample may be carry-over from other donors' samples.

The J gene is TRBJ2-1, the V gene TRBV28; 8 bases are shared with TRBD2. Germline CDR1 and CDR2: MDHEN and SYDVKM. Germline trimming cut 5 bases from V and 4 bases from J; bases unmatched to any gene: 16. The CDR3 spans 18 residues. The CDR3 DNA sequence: TGTGCCAGCAGTCCACCCCACAGCCTCGGGAGGGGGTACAATGAGCAGTTCTTC. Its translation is CASSPPHSLGRGYNEQFF.

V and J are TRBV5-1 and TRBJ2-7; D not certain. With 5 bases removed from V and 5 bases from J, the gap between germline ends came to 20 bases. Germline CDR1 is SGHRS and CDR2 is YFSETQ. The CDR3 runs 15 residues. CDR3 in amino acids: CASRPDGSLLHEQYF. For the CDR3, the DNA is TGCGCCAGCAGACCGGACGGCAGTCTCCTCCACGAGCAGTACTTC.

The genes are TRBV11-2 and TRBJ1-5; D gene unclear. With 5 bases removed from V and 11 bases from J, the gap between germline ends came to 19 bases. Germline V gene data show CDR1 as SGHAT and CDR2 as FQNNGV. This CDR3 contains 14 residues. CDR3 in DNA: TGTGCCAGCAGCCTTGGACCGATTCAATGGGCCCAGCATTTT. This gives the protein CASSLGPIQWAQHF.

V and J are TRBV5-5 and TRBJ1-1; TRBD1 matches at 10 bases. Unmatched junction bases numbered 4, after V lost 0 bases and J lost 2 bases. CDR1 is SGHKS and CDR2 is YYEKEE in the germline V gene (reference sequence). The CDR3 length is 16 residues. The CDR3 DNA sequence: TGTGCCAGCAGCTTGGCGGACAGGGGGGGCAACACTGAAGCTTTCTTT. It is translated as CASSLADRGGNTEAFF.

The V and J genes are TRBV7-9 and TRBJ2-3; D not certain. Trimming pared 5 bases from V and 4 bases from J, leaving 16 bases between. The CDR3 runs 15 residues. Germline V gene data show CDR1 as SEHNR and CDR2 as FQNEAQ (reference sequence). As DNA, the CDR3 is TGTGCCAGCAGCCCGAACCGGGCCTGGGCAGATACGCAGTATTTT. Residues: CASSPNRAWADTQYF.

The CDR3 reads CASSLVSTGELFF. In nucleotides, the CDR3 is TGTGCCAGCAGCCTTGTATCCACCGGGGAGCTGTTTTTT. This rearrangement joins TRBV14 to TRBJ2-2; no firm D call. With 4 bases removed from V and 4 bases from J, the gap between germline ends came to 7 bases. Per germline, CDR1 SGHDN and CDR2 FVKESK. CDR3 length: 13 residues.

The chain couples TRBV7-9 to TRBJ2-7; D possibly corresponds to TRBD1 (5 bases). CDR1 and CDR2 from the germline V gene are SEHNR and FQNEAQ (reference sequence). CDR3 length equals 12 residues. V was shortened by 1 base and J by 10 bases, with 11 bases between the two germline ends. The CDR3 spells CASSLVSQGQYF. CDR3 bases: TGTGCCAGCAGCTTAGTCTCGCAGGGCCAGTACTTC.

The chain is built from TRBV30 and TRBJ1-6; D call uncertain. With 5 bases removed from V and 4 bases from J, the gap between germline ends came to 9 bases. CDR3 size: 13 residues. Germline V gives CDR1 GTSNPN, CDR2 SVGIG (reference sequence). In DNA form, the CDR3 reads TGTGCCTGGGTAGGACGGTATAATTCACCCCTCCACTTT. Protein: CAWVGRYNSPLHF.

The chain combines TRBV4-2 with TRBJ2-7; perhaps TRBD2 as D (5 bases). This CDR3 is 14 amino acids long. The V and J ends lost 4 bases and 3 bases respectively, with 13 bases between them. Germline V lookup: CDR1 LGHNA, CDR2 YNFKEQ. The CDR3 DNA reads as TGTGCCAGCAGCCCGGGCCCCGAGGGCTACGAGCAGTACTTC. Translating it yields CASSPGPEGYEQYF.

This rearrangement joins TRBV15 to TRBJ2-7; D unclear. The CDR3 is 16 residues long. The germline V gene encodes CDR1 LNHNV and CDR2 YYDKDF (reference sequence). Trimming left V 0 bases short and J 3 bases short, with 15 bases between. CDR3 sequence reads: CATSRDGRTGLYEQYF. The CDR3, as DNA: TGTGCCACCAGCAGAGATGGTCGGACCGGCCTCTACGAGCAGTACTTC.

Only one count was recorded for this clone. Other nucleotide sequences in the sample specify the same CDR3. CDR3 in amino acids: CASSVAGRSSYNEQFF. CDR3 DNA sequence: TGTGCCAGCAGCGTAGCGGGGAGAAGCTCCTACAATGAGCAGTTCTTC. The V and J genes are TRBV9 and TRBJ2-1; TRBD2 might be the D (5 bases). Germline V gene sequence: CDR1 SGDLS, CDR2 YYNGEE. This CDR3 has 16 residues. V lost 0 bases, J lost 0 bases, and 10 bases lay in between.

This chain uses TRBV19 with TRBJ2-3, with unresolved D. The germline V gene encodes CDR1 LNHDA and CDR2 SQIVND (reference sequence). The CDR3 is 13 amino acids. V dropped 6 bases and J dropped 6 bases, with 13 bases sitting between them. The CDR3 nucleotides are TGTGCCAGTAGCAACCTTAATAGGGATACGCAGTATTTT. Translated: CASSNLNRDTQYF. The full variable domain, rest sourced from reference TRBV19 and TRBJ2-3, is DGGITQSPKYLFRKEGQNVTLSCEQNLNHDAMYWYRQDPGQGLRLIYYSQIVNDFQKGDIAEGYSVSREKKESFPLTVTSAQKNPTAFYLCASSNLNRDTQYFGPGTRLTVL.

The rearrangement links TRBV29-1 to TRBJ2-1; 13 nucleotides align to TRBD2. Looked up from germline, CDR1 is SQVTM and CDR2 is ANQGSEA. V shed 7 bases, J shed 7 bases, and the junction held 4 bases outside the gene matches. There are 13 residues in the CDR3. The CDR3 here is CSDRTSGRNEQFF. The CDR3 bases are TGCAGCGACCGGACTAGCGGGAGAAATGAGCAGTTCTTC.

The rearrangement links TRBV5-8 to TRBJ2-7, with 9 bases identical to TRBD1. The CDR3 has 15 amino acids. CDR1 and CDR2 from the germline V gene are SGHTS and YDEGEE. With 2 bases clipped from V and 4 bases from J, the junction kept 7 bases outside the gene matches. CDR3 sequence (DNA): TGTGCCAGCAGCTTATGGACAGGGGTCGCTTACGAGCAGTACTTC. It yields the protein CASSLWTGVAYEQYF.

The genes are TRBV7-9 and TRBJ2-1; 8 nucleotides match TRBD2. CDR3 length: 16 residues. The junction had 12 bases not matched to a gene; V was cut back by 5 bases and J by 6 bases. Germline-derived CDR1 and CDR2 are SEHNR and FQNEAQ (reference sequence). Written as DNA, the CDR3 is TGTGCCAGCAGCGTACCGGGACTAGGAGGATCCAATGAGCAGTTCTTC. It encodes CASSVPGLGGSNEQFF.

The CDR3 is CASMLAGSYNEQFF. CDR3 sequence (DNA): TGTGCCAGCATGTTAGCGGGAAGTTACAATGAGCAGTTCTTC. V gene TRBV28 combines with J gene TRBJ2-1, with 8 bases matching TRBD2. From germline, CDR1 is MDHEN and CDR2 SYDVKM. This CDR3 comprises 14 residues. V dropped 7 bases and J dropped 4; count of bases not matched to a gene: 6.

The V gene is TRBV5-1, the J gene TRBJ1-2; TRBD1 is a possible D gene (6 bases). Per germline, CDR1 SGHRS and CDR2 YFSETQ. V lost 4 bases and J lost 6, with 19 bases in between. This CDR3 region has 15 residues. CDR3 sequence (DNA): TGCGCCAGCAGCACAGTGACAGGAAATTCGAATGGCTACACCTTC. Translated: CASSTVTGNSNGYTF.

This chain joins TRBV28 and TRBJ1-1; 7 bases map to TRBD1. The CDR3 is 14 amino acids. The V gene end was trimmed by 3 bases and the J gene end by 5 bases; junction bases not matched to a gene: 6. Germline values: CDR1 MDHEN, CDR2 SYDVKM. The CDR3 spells CASSFNRGRTEAFF. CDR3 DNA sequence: TGTGCCAGCAGTTTTAACAGGGGAAGAACTGAAGCTTTCTTT.

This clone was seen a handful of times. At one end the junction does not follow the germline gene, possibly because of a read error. The CDR3 loop reads CASGTSFNEQFF. Written as DNA, the CDR3 is TGTGCCAGCGGGACTTCCTTCAATGAGCAGTTCTTC. V usage is TRBV9 and J usage is TRBJ2-1; D possibly corresponds to TRBD2 (6 bases). CDR3 size: 12 residues. CDR1 SGDLS and CDR2 YYNGEE come from the germline V gene.

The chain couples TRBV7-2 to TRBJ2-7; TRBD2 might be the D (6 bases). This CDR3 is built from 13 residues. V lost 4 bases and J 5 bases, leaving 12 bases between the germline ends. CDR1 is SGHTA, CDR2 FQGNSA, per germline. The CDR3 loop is CASSSIGGDEQYF. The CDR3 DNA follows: TGTGCCAGCAGCTCCATAGGAGGGGACGAGCAGTACTTC.

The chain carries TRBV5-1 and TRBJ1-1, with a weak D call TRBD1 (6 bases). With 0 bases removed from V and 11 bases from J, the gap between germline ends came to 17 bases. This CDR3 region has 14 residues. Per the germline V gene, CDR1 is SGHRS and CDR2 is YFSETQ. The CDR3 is CASSLVAGAQTAFF. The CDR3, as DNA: TGCGCCAGCAGCTTGGTCGCAGGGGCCCAGACGGCTTTCTTT. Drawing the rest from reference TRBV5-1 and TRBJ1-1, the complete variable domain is KAGVTQTPRYLIKTRGQQVTLSCSPISGHRSVSWYQQTPGQGLQFLFEYFSETQRNKGNFPGRFSGRQFSNSRSEMNVSTLELGDSALYLCASSLVAGAQTAFFGQGTRLTVV.

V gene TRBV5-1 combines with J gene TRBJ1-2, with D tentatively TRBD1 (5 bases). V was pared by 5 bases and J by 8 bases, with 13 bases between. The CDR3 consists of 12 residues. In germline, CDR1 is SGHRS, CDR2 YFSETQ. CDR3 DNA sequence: TGCGCCAGCAGGCCGGACATGTGGGGCTACACCTTC. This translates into CASRPDMWGYTF.

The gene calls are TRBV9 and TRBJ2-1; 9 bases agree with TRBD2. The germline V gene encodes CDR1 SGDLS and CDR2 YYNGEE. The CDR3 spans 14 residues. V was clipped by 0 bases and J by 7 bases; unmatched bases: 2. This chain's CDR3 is CASSVVLAGNEQFF. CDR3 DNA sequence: TGTGCCAGCAGCGTAGTTCTAGCGGGAAATGAGCAGTTCTTC. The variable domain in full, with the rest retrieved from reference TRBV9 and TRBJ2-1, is DSGVTQTPKHLITATGQRVTLRCSPRSGDLSVYWYQQSLDQGLQFLIQYYNGEERAKGNILERFSAQQFPDLHSELNLSSLELGDSALYFCASSVVLAGNEQFFGPGTRLTVL.

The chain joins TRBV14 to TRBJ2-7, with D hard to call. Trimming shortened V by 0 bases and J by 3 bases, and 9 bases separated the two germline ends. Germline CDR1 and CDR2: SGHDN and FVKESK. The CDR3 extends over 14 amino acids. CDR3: CASSQDWSNYEQYF. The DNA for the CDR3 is TGTGCCAGCAGCCAAGATTGGTCGAACTACGAGCAGTACTTC.

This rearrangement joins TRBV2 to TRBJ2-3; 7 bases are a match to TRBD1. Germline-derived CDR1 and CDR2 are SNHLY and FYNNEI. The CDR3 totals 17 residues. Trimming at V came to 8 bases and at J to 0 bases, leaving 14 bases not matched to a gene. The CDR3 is CASGQGVTGSSTDTQYF. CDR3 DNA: TGTGCCAGCGGCCAGGGGGTCACAGGGTCTAGCACAGATACGCAGTATTTT.

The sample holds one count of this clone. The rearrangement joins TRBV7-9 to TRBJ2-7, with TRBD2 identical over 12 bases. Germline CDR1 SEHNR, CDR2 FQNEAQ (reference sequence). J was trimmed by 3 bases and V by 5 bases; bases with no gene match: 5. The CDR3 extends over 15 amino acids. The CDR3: CASSPGGLAGYEQYF. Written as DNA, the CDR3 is TGTGCCAGCAGCCCGGGGGGACTAGCGGGCTACGAGCAGTACTTC.

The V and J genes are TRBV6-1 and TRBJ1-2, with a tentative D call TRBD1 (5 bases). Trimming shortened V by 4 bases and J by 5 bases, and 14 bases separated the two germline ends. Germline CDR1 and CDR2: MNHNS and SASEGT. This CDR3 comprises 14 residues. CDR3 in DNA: TGTGCCAGCAGTGTCTCCGGGACGGATTATGGCTACACCTTC. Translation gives CASSVSGTDYGYTF.

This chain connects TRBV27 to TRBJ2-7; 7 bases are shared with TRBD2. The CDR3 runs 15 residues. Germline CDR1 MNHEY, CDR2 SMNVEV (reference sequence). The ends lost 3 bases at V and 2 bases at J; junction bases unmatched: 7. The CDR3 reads CASSFFAGAAYEQYF. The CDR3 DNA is TGTGCCAGCAGTTTTTTTGCGGGAGCTGCCTACGAGCAGTACTTC.

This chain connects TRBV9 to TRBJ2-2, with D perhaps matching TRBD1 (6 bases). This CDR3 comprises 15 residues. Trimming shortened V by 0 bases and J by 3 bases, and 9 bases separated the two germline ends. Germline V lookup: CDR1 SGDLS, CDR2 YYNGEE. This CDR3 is CASSVDEGDTGELFF. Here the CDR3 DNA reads TGTGCCAGCAGCGTAGATGAGGGGGACACCGGGGAGCTGTTTTTT.